This TCR beta chain appears in the sequencing data of a study of blood T cell repertoires in COVID-19. For the study at large: Samples representing acute and convalescent COVID-19 were sourced from the United States, Italy and Spain.

The protocol was immunoSEQ multiplex PCR, while the TCRdb copy is restricted to in-frame clones and leaves out a portion. The profile shows around 22,000 clones, about 90% of them singletons. Unmatched junction bases numbered 16, after V lost 4 bases and J lost 8 bases. The CDR3 loop spans 18 amino acids. Per germline, CDR1 SGHNT and CDR2 YENEEA. The chain combines TRBV11-3 with TRBJ2-1, with TRBD2 identical over 11 bases. Specimen: peripheral blood. This TCR was recovered from a human donor with active COVID-19. The donor label of this sample is uncertain. The CDR3 DNA sequence: TGTGCCAGCAGCTCTGGCCTAGCGGGAGGCACTTGGCGCGATGAGCAGTTCTTC. Protein product: CASSSGLAGGTWRDEQFF.